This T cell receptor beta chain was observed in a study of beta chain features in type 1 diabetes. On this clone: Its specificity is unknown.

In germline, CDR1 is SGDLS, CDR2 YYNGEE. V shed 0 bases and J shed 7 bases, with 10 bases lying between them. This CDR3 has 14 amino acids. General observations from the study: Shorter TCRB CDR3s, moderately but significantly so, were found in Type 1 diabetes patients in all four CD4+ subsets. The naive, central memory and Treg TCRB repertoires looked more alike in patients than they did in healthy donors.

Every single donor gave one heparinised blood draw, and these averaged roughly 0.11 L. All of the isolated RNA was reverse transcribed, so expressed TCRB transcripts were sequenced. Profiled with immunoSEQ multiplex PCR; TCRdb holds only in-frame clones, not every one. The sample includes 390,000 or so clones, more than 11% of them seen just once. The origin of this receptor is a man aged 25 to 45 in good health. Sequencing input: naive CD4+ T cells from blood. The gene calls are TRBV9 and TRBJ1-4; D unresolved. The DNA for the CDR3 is TGTGCCAGCAGCGTAGAGGGATGGAGTGAAAAACTGTTTTTT. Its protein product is CASSVEGWSEKLFF.